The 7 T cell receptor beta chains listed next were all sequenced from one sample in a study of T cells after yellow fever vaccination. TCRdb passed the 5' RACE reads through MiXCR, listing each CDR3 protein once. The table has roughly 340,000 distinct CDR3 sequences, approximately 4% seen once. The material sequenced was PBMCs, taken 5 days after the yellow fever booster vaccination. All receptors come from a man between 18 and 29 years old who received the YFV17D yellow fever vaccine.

In DNA form, the CDR3 reads TGCGCCAGCAGCTCTGGGGGTACAAGCTCTGGGGCCAACGTCCTGACTTTC. The encoded protein is CASSSGGTSSGANVLTF. The chain couples TRBV5-1 to TRBJ2-6; possibly TRBD1 or TRBD2 for D (5 bases each). V lost 3 bases to trimming and J lost 0 bases, with 13 bases between them. The CDR3 runs 17 residues. CDR1 and CDR2 from the germline V gene are SGHRS and YFSETQ.

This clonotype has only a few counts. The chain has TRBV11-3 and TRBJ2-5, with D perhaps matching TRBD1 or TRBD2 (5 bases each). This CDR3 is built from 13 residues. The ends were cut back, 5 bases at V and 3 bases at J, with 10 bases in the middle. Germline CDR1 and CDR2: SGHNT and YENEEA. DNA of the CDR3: TGTGCCAGCAGCGGGGACGGGAAAGAGACCCAGTACTTC. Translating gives CASSGDGKETQYF.

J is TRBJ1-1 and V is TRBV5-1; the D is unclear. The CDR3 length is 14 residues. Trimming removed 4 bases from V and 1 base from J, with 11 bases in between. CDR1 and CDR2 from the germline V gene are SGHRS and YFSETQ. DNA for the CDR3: TGCGCCAGCAGCGGGTGGGATTCGAACACTGAAGCTTTCTTT. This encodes CASSGWDSNTEAFF.

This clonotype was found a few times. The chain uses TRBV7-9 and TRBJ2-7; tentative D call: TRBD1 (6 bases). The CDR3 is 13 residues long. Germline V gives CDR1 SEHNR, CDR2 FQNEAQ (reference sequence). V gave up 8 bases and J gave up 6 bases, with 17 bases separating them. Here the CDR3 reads CASCHREYSEQYF. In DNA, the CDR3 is TGTGCCAGCTGTCACAGGGAATACTCCGAGCAGTACTTC.

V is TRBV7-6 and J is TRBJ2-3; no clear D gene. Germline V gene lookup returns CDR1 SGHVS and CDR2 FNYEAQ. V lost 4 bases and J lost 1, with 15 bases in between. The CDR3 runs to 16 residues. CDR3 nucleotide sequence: TGTGCCAGCAGCTCAGACCTCAGGAGCGGCACAGATACGCAGTATTTT. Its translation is CASSSDLRSGTDTQYF.

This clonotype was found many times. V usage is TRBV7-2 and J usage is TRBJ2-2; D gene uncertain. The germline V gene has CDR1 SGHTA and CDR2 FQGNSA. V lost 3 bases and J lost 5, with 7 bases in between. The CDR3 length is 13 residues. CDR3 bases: TGTGCCAGCAGCTTTTTCGGTACCGGGGAGCTGTTTTTT. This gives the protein CASSFFGTGELFF.

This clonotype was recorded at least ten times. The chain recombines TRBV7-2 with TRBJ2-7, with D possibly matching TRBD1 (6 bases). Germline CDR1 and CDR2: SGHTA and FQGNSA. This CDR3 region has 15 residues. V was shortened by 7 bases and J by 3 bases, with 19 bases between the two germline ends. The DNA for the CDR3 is TGTGCCAGCAAGCTTAGCAGGGGATCCCTCTACGAGCAGTACTTC. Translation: CASKLSRGSLYEQYF.